This is a list of T cell receptor beta chains from one sample in a study of T-cell reconstitution after alpha-beta-depleted transplantation in children. TCRdb re-called the PCR reads through MiXCR, storing one row per CDR3 protein. This sample carries under 350,000 distinct CDR3 sequences, 9.9% of them seen once, and the ten largest clones take roughly 9.1%. Material: PBMCs from the stem cell graft donor, obtained from the stem cell graft. Receptor source: a human donor who donated a stem cell graft to a child with SCID. Both conserved end residues are part of each CDR3. The order of the fields is D gene, J gene, V gene, clone size, CDR3 protein, CDR3 DNA. The D gene is left open where the match is weak. Clone size is stated in some rows and not others, as once, few, many or a class when expanded.

>-|TRBJ1-1|TRBV18|few
CASSHDAQGEAFF
TGTGCCAGCTCCCACGACGCGCAAGGGGAAGCTTTCTTT
>-|TRBJ1-1|TRBV27|few
CASRPTRSTEAFF
TGTGCCAGCAGGCCAACAAGAAGCACTGAAGCTTTCTTT
>TRBD2|TRBJ2-3|TRBV9|few
CASSVVAGLAGTDTQYF
TGTGCCAGCAGCGTAGTAGCTGGACTAGCGGGCACAGATACGCAGTATTTT
>TRBD1|TRBJ1-1|TRBV18|few
CASSPQQGGNTEAFF
TGTGCCAGCTCACCACAACAGGGGGGCAACACTGAAGCTTTCTTT
>TRBD1|TRBJ2-1|TRBV5-1|few
CASSLEQGKAEQFF
TGCGCCAGCAGCTTGGAACAGGGGAAGGCCGAGCAGTTCTTC
>-|TRBJ2-7|TRBV5-1|-
CASSLPRSGNHEQYF
TGCGCCAGCAGCCTCCCTCGCTCCGGCAACCACGAGCAGTACTTC
>TRBD1|TRBJ1-6|TRBV6-1|-
CASRDRAINTPLHF
TGTGCCAGCAGGGACAGGGCTATAAACACTCCCCTCCACTTT
>-|TRBJ2-5|TRBV6-5|-
CASSSPAREETQYF
TGTGCCAGCAGTTCCCCGGCAAGGGAAGAGACCCAGTACTTC
>TRBD2|TRBJ2-1|TRBV9|many
CASSVRGGALKDEQFF
TGTGCCAGCAGCGTACGCGGGGGGGCCCTTAAGGATGAGCAGTTCTTC
>-|TRBJ2-1|TRBV7-9|many
CASSPSVRHEQFF
TGTGCCAGCAGCCCGAGCGTGCGGCATGAGCAGTTCTTC